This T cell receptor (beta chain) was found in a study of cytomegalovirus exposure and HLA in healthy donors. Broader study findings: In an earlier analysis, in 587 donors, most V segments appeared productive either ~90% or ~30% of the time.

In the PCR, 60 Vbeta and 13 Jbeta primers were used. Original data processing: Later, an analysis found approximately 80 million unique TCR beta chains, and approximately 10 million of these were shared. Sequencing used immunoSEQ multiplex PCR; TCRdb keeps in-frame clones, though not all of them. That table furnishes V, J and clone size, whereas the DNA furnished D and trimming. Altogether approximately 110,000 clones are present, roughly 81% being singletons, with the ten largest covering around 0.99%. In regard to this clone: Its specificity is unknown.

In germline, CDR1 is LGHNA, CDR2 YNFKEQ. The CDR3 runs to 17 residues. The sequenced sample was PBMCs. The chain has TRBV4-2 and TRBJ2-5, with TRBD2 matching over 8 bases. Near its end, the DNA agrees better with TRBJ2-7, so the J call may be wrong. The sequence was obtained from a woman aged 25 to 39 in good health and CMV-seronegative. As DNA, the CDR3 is TGTGCCAGCAGCCGCGTTCAAGCGGGGGATCTAAGGTTCGAGCAGTACTTC. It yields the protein CASSRVQAGDLRFEQYF.